This entry describes one T cell receptor (beta chain). This sample was taken from a study of blood T cell repertoires in COVID-19. As for the study in general: Some COVID-19 samples were acute and others convalescent; all came from the United States, Italy and Spain. The analysed material was cDNA or gDNA that came from T cells, B-cell-depleted T cells, or PBMCs.

The ends lost 5 bases at V and 0 bases at J; junction bases unmatched: 6. Germline assignment: CDR1 MNHEY and CDR2 SVGAGI. This CDR3 region has 16 residues. Original analysis: Reference gene primer amplification yielded estimated nucleated cell counts. Assay: immunoSEQ multiplex PCR; the TCRdb copy retains only in-frame clones and omits some. The V and J calls and clone size come from that table; D and trimming were worked out from the DNA. Among around 200,000 clones listed, roughly 73% were seen once. The chain has TRBV6-5 and TRBJ2-4, with 8 bases identical to TRBD2. This receptor was obtained from an elderly woman with active or convalescent COVID-19. Sequencing was performed on peripheral blood. The CDR3, as DNA: TGTGCCAGCAGTAACTTGCGGGGGGCAGCCAAAAACATTCAGTACTTC. This gives the protein CASSNLRGAAKNIQYF.